This is a list of T cell receptor beta chains from one sample in a study of Tregs in tolerant kidney transplant recipients. Generated by immunoSEQ multiplex PCR, the TCRdb table keeps only in-frame clones and is missing some. The table lists under 300,000 clones, around 82% of them singletons. Input material: CD4+ T cells from blood. The receptors were sampled from a human donor in good health. The CDR3 runs from the conserved cysteine through the conserved F or W. A D gene is named only where the DNA matches it firmly.

>TRBV7-2|TRBJ2-1|TRBD1
CASSLQGISGNEQFF
>TRBV29-1|TRBJ2-1|-
CSVDRGSGAWNNEQFF
>TRBV2|TRBJ2-3|TRBD2
CASRIGLAYTDTQYF
>TRBV6-5|TRBJ2-4|-
CASRGGARNIQYF
>TRBV21-1|TRBJ2-7|-
CASSKIADSGSYEQYF
>TRBV4-2|TRBJ1-1|-
CASSYGDRNTEAFF
>TRBV7-9|TRBJ1-4|-
CAILRTATNEKLFF
>TRBV10-3|TRBJ1-2|TRBD1
CAISRQGANFGYTF
>TRBV5-1|TRBJ1-1|-
CASSLVPNTEAFF
>TRBV30|TRBJ1-2|-
CAWSTKGQPNYGYTF
>TRBV6-5|TRBJ2-3|TRBD2
CASTGLGTDTQYF
>TRBV5-1|TRBJ2-5|-
CASSLSDIGETQYF
>TRBV6-5|TRBJ1-5|TRBD1
CASRGTGEGHQPQHF
>TRBV5-6|TRBJ2-3|-
CASSFLGAQYF
>TRBV5-1|TRBJ2-7|TRBD2
CASSFLAGNEQYF
>TRBV18|TRBJ2-7|-
CASSPIAHSTYEQYF
>TRBV18|TRBJ1-1|-
CASSPFGAGSNTEAFF
>TRBV2|TRBJ1-5|-
CASSGNFGKSQHF
>TRBV6-5|TRBJ1-2|-
CASSYFGGKALPGYTF
>TRBV5-1|TRBJ2-1|-
CASSSRAGASSYNEQFF
>TRBV19|TRBJ2-5|TRBD2
CASSSGGGFETQYF
>TRBV7-7|TRBJ2-7|-
CASSLPGQYF
>TRBV14|TRBJ2-1|TRBD1
CASSQWTGVGNEQFF
>TRBV5-1|TRBJ2-7|TRBD1
CASSRTPTGGWFHEQYF
>TRBV7-9|TRBJ2-3|-
CASTPKDTQYF
>TRBV7-6|TRBJ2-1|-
CASSQQGGRPNEQFF
>TRBV14|TRBJ1-1|-
CASSRWGGNLETEAFF
>TRBV13|TRBJ2-1|TRBD2
CASSTRLAGGYNEQFF
>TRBV19|TRBJ1-6|TRBD1
CASSWGQGANSPLHF
>TRBV6-6|TRBJ1-2|TRBD1
CASSWDSVYGYTF
>TRBV10-3|TRBJ2-3|-
CAISDEGGLTDTQYF
>TRBV18|TRBJ1-2|-
CASSIQDNYGYTF